This entry lists 31 T cell receptor beta chains sequenced from one sample in a study of OX40 agonist ivuxolimab in advanced cancers. Data came from immunoSEQ multiplex PCR; TCRdb stores just in-frame clones and leaves some out. The repertoire holds around 49,000 clones, with about 87% as singletons. Here the sequenced sample was CD4+ or CD8+ T cells sorted from blood, taken in a trial of the OX40 agonist ivuxolimab. The source is an adult with an advanced solid tumor such as melanoma, head and neck, liver or kidney cancer.

This clone is medium-sized (0.01 to 0.1%). V usage is TRBV7-8 and J usage is TRBJ2-7; D might be TRBD1 (6 bases). CDR3 length: 17 amino acids. Germline assignment: CDR1 SGHVS and CDR2 FQNEAQ. V was cut by 7 bases and J by 0 bases, with 22 bases left in between. The CDR3 loop is CASTDPPGHANSYEQYF. DNA of the CDR3: TGTGCCAGCACCGATCCCCCGGGACATGCTAACTCCTACGAGCAGTACTTC. Full variable domain (rest looked up from reference TRBV7-8 and TRBJ2-7): GAGVSQSPRYKVAKRGQDVALRCDPISGHVSLFWYQQALGQGPEFLTYFQNEAQLDKSGLPSDRFFAERPEGSVSTLKIQRTQQEDSAVYLCASTDPPGHANSYEQYFGPGTRLTVT.

The table lists this clone with many counts. The CDR3 reads CASSYSRGGTEAFF. CDR3 in DNA: TGTGCCAGCAGTTACTCACGAGGGGGCACCGAAGCTTTCTTT. The rearrangement joins TRBV6-5 to TRBJ1-1, with TRBD1 matching over 7 bases. The CDR3 contains 14 residues. V was clipped by 0 bases and J by 8 bases; unmatched bases: 6. Germline V gene lookup returns CDR1 MNHEY and CDR2 SVGAGI.

The chain recombines TRBV27 with TRBJ2-1; D is perhaps TRBD1 (6 bases). CDR1 and CDR2 from the germline V gene are MNHEY and SMNVEV (reference sequence). With 5 bases removed from V and 4 bases from J, the gap between germline ends came to 15 bases. The length of the CDR3 is 15 residues. The CDR3 reads CASSIDRTAYNEQFF. The DNA for the CDR3 is TGTGCCAGCAGTATTGATAGGACAGCATACAATGAGCAGTTCTTC.

The chain has TRBV12-5 and TRBJ1-5, with D possibly matching TRBD1 (6 bases). Trimming left V 1 base short and J 6 bases short, with 13 bases between. The length of the CDR3 is 15 residues. Germline lookup yields CDR1 LGHNT and CDR2 FRNRAP. The CDR3 loop reads CASGLAGHGPQPQHF. The CDR3 DNA follows: TGTGCTAGTGGTTTGGCGGGACATGGGCCTCAGCCCCAGCATTTT.

This chain links TRBV5-4 with TRBJ2-5; 12 bases align to TRBD2. The V and J ends lost 4 bases and 4 bases, in that order; junction bases with no gene match: 5. Per germline, CDR1 SGHNT and CDR2 YYREEE (reference sequence). The CDR3 is 15 amino acids. In DNA, the CDR3 is TGTGCCAGCAGCCCGGTGACTAGCGGGGGAGAGACCCAGTACTTC. This encodes CASSPVTSGGETQYF.

V is TRBV18 and J is TRBJ2-5; a weak D match, TRBD2 (6 bases). This CDR3 is 14 amino acids long. Trimming stripped 2 bases from V and 4 bases from J, with 11 bases between. Germline CDR1 reads KGHSH; CDR2 reads LQKENI. For the CDR3, the DNA is TGTGCCAGCTCACCAGTGGAGGGCCGAGAGACCCAGTACTTC. Its translation: CASSPVEGRETQYF.

The rearrangement uses TRBV15 and TRBJ2-3; no clear D. Deletions cut 3 bases from V and 7 bases from J, with 5 bases between. This CDR3 has 11 amino acids. From germline, CDR1 is LNHNV and CDR2 YYDKDF (reference sequence). CDR3 bases: TGTGCCACCAGCAGGAGCCATACGCAGTATTTT. It codes for CATSRSHTQYF.

This chain uses TRBV7-3 with TRBJ2-7; 8 bases map to TRBD2. The CDR3 length is 14 residues. Germline V gives CDR1 SGHTA, CDR2 FQGTGA. V gave up 5 bases and J gave up 2 bases; unmatched junction bases: 5. The CDR3 loop reads CASSVSGNAYEQYF. The CDR3, as DNA: TGTGCCAGCAGCGTTAGCGGGAATGCCTACGAGCAGTACTTC. Using reference TRBV7-3 and TRBJ2-7 for the parts outside the CDR3, the full variable domain is GAGVSQTPSNKVTEKGKYVELRCDPISGHTALYWYRQSLGQGPEFLIYFQGTGAADDSGLPNDRFFAVRPEGSVSTLKIQRTERGDSAVYLCASSVSGNAYEQYFGPGTRLTVT.

This chain uses TRBV12-5 with TRBJ2-2, with D perhaps TRBD2 (6 bases). The CDR3 covers 18 residues. Trimming pared 4 bases from V and 7 bases from J, leaving 25 bases between. CDR1 LGHNT and CDR2 FRNRAP come from the germline V gene. The DNA of the CDR3 is TGTGCTAGTGGTTGGGAGGTGGCGGGGAACATCGAGGGCGGGGAGCTGTTTTTT. Residues: CASGWEVAGNIEGGELFF.

This chain links TRBV29-1 with TRBJ1-1, with D maybe TRBD1 (5 bases). Trimming stripped 3 bases from V and 7 bases from J, with 12 bases between. Germline CDR1 SQVTM, CDR2 ANQGSEA. This CDR3 is 12 amino acids long. Here the CDR3 reads CSVDGGNGEAFF. Written as DNA, the CDR3 is TGCAGCGTTGATGGGGGGAATGGTGAAGCTTTCTTT.

The V gene is TRBV18, the J gene TRBJ2-3; D may be TRBD2 (7 bases). Germline assignment: CDR1 KGHSH and CDR2 LQKENI. The CDR3 loop spans 16 amino acids. V lost 2 bases to trimming and J lost 3 bases, with 15 bases between them. CDR3 amino acids: CASSPWGGMRTDTQYF. In DNA, the CDR3 is TGTGCCAGCTCACCATGGGGGGGCATGAGAACAGATACGCAGTATTTT.

V gene TRBV5-1 combines with J gene TRBJ2-3, with D maybe TRBD2 (6 bases). V was pared by 2 bases and J by 3 bases, with 13 bases between. The germline CDR1 and CDR2 sequences are SGHRS and YFSETQ. The CDR3 loop spans 15 amino acids. The DNA of the CDR3 is TGCGCCAGCAGCTTAGGGCGCGGGAAGACAGATACGCAGTATTTT. It encodes CASSLGRGKTDTQYF.

This rearrangement joins TRBV19 to TRBJ2-7; 8 bases map to TRBD1. V lost 1 base and J lost 6; bases outside the gene matches: 8. Germline CDR1 and CDR2: LNHDA and SQIVND (reference sequence). CDR3 length: 15 amino acids. The CDR3 is CASSIVSRGPAEQYF. The CDR3 coding sequence is TGTGCCAGTAGTATAGTGTCCAGGGGGCCGGCCGAGCAGTACTTC.

The J gene is TRBJ2-7, the V gene TRBV15; 7 nucleotides line up with TRBD1. The CDR3 has 14 residues. V trimming: 1 base; J trimming: 3 bases; junction bases outside the gene matches: 3. Germline values: CDR1 LNHNV, CDR2 YYDKDF (reference sequence). The CDR3 DNA sequence: TGTGCCACCAGCAGAGTCTGGGACAGCTACGAGCAGTACTTC. As protein: CATSRVWDSYEQYF.

The V and J genes are TRBV4-3 and TRBJ2-1; unclear D gene. The germline gives CDR1 LGHNA, CDR2 YSLEER. Trimming stripped 0 bases from V and 5 bases from J, with 5 bases between. The CDR3 extends over 13 amino acids. The CDR3 nucleotides read TGCGCCAGCAGCCAAGATCTAGACAATGAGCAGTTCTTC. Its translation is CASSQDLDNEQFF.

The chain's CDR3 is CASGPEAGRAYNEQFF. CDR3 bases: TGTGCCAGCGGTCCCGAGGCGGGGAGAGCCTACAATGAGCAGTTCTTC. This chain connects TRBV11-2 to TRBJ2-1; the D gene is possibly TRBD2 (6 bases). The V end lost 8 bases, the J end lost 2 bases, and 19 bases lay between the germline ends. The CDR3 is 16 amino acids. Germline V gene data show CDR1 as SGHAT and CDR2 as FQNNGV.

CDR3 in DNA: TGTGCCAGCAGTTCGCGGGGGGGGGCGGGGGAGCTGTTTTTT. Its protein product is CASSSRGGAGELFF. The chain links TRBV27 to TRBJ2-2, with 9 positions matching TRBD2. The trim removed 4 bases at V and 8 bases at J, leaving 5 bases unmatched. CDR3 length: 14 amino acids. Germline CDR1 is MNHEY and CDR2 is SMNVEV (reference sequence).

This chain uses TRBV29-1 with TRBJ1-5; no reliable D call. This CDR3 is built from 14 residues. Per the germline V gene, CDR1 is SQVTM and CDR2 is ANQGSEA. V gave up 6 bases and J gave up 1 base, with 13 bases separating them. The CDR3 DNA is TGCAGCGTCGTCGTCCACGGGAGCAATCAGCCCCAGCATTTT. Translated: CSVVVHGSNQPQHF.

The CDR3 loop is CASSFGGITGEETQYF. In nucleotides, the CDR3 is TGTGCCAGCAGCTTCGGCGGTATTACAGGGGAAGAGACCCAGTACTTC. The chain uses TRBV11-1 and TRBJ2-5; 7 nucleotides match TRBD1. CDR1 is SGHAT, CDR2 FQDESV, per germline (reference sequence). This CDR3 has 16 residues. J gave up 3 bases and V 3 bases, and 10 bases lay outside the gene matches.

The chain couples TRBV29-1 to TRBJ2-1; 8 bases fit TRBD2. Trimming took 2 bases from V and 6 from J; bases not matched to a gene: 9. This CDR3 is 15 amino acids long. The V gene's germline CDR1 is SQVTM and CDR2 ANQGSEA. In DNA, the CDR3 is TGCAGCGTTGAATCTTCTCGCGGGGGGCCCAATGAGCAGTTCTTC. As protein: CSVESSRGGPNEQFF.

The V gene is TRBV14, the J gene TRBJ1-1, with 7 positions matching TRBD1. The V and J ends lost 0 bases and 5 bases, in that order; junction bases with no gene match: 12. CDR1 is SGHDN, CDR2 FVKESK, per germline. The CDR3 is 17 residues long. CDR3 sequence reads: CASSQDLPAGGGTEAFF. The CDR3 DNA sequence: TGTGCCAGCAGCCAAGATCTCCCCGCAGGGGGGGGTACTGAAGCTTTCTTT.

The J gene is TRBJ1-5, the V gene TRBV7-2; 7 bases align to TRBD1. This CDR3 comprises 16 residues. V lost 5 bases and J lost 2; bases outside the gene matches: 9. Germline assignment: CDR1 SGHTA and CDR2 FQGNSA. In nucleotides, the CDR3 is TGTGCCAGCAGCCTCACCACAGGGGTTGGCAATCAGCCCCAGCATTTT. Translation gives CASSLTTGVGNQPQHF.

The V and J genes are TRBV20-1 and TRBJ2-7; D tentatively reads TRBD1 or TRBD2 (5 bases each). CDR3 length equals 11 residues. The V gene lost 8 bases and the J gene lost 5 bases, with 13 bases spanning the gap. The germline V gene encodes CDR1 DFQATT and CDR2 SNEGSKA (reference sequence). This chain's CDR3 is CSPRDVHEQYF. CDR3 DNA sequence: TGCAGTCCCAGGGACGTCCACGAGCAGTACTTC.

The rearrangement links TRBV18 to TRBJ1-2; D call uncertain. V shed 6 bases and J shed 4 bases, with 12 bases lying between them. CDR1 is KGHSH and CDR2 is LQKENI in the germline V gene. The CDR3 extends over 13 amino acids. The CDR3 is CASSPPERYGYTF. CDR3 sequence (DNA): TGTGCCAGCTCCCCGCCCGAACGCTATGGCTACACCTTC.

The rearrangement joins TRBV5-1 to TRBJ2-1; D is possibly TRBD1 (6 bases). The V end was cut by 3 bases, the J end by 7 bases, with 11 bases between. This CDR3 is 13 amino acids long. Germline loops: CDR1 SGHRS, CDR2 YFSETQ. CDR3 sequence reads: CASSWAGTNEQFF. CDR3 in DNA: TGCGCCAGCAGCTGGGCCGGGACAAATGAGCAGTTCTTC.

Sample share makes this clone large (0.1 to 1%). The V and J genes are TRBV19 and TRBJ2-1, with a weak D call TRBD2 (5 bases). The germline V and J ends were trimmed by 6 bases and 3 bases, with 18 bases remaining between them. Looked up from germline, CDR1 is LNHDA and CDR2 is SQIVND (reference sequence). CDR3 length equals 16 residues. The CDR3 nucleotides read TGTGCCAGTAGCGTTAGCGAGGTAATAGTCTACAATGAGCAGTTCTTC. It specifies CASSVSEVIVYNEQFF. The variable domain in full, completed from reference TRBV19 and TRBJ2-1, reads DGGITQSPKYLFRKEGQNVTLSCEQNLNHDAMYWYRQDPGQGLRLIYYSQIVNDFQKGDIAEGYSVSREKKESFPLTVTSAQKNPTAFYLCASSVSEVIVYNEQFFGPGTRLTVL.

This clone was found once. The same CDR3 is also encoded by other DNA sequences in this sample. This chain links TRBV27 with TRBJ1-5; D perhaps matches TRBD1 (5 bases). Trimming removed 1 base at V and 0 bases at J, with 10 bases between. Germline CDR1 reads MNHEY; CDR2 reads SMNVEV (reference sequence). This CDR3 has 16 residues. As DNA, the CDR3 is TGTGCCAGCAGTTTATGGGGCAGGTCTAGCAATCAGCCCCAGCATTTT. Its translation: CASSLWGRSSNQPQHF.

V gene TRBV20-1 combines with J gene TRBJ2-1; possibly TRBD2 for D (6 bases). The CDR3 is 11 amino acids. Looked up from germline, CDR1 is DFQATT and CDR2 is SNEGSKA (reference sequence). Trimming removed 6 bases from V and 10 bases from J, with 13 bases in between. The CDR3 spells CSARDWPEQFF. Written as DNA, the CDR3 is TGCAGTGCCCGGGACTGGCCCGAGCAGTTCTTC.

This chain joins TRBV5-6 and TRBJ1-1; no clear D gene. CDR1 and CDR2 from the germline V gene are SGHDT and YYEEEE. The V gene lost 4 bases and the J gene lost 1 base, with 11 bases spanning the gap. The CDR3 extends over 14 amino acids. The CDR3, as DNA: TGTGCCAGCAGCCGCTTGACGGGGAACACTGAAGCTTTCTTT. It translates to CASSRLTGNTEAFF.

The chain carries TRBV30 and TRBJ2-3; unclear D gene. The germline V and J ends were trimmed by 8 bases and 8 bases, with 14 bases remaining between them. CDR1 and CDR2 from the germline V gene are GTSNPN and SVGIG (reference sequence). The CDR3 covers 11 residues. CDR3 sequence: CAAEELGTQYF. The CDR3 bases are TGTGCCGCCGAGGAGTTGGGTACGCAGTATTTT.

The chain has TRBV7-8 and TRBJ1-5; D is undetermined. The length of the CDR3 is 12 residues. Germline CDR1 reads SGHVS; CDR2 reads FQNEAQ. Trimming took off 1 base at V and 6 bases at J, with 4 bases between the two ends. As DNA, the CDR3 is TGTGCCAGCAGCTTAGACCCTCAGCCCCAGCATTTT. Translating gives CASSLDPQPQHF.